This T cell receptor beta chain was found in a study of blood T cell repertoires in COVID-19. On the study more broadly: Sites across the United States, Italy and Spain contributed samples from acute and convalescent COVID-19. The cDNA or gDNA used as material had been derived from T cells, B-cell-depleted T cells, or PBMCs.

Sequencing was performed with immunoSEQ multiplex PCR; in TCRdb, only in-frame clones are kept and a portion is missing. The data contain 250,000 or so clones, about 86% of them singletons. The TCR sequence derives from a man between 60 and 75 years old with acute or convalescent COVID-19. The source material was peripheral blood.

The CDR3 bases are TGCAGCGTTGACTCGAAACTACCCTGGGAGACCCAGTACTTC. The encoded protein is CSVDSKLPWETQYF. The genes are TRBV29-1 and TRBJ2-5, with D uncertain. V lost 3 bases, J lost 5 bases, and 16 bases lay in between. The CDR3 is 14 residues long. Per germline, CDR1 SQVTM and CDR2 ANQGSEA.